This entry features one T cell receptor (beta chain) sequence. Antigen specificity is unknown. Sequencing libraries made from TCR beta cDNA carried unique molecular identifiers. From roughly 1 to 10 million T cells, about 500,000 cDNA molecules were obtained. TCRdb re-analysed the PCR reads in MiXCR, keeping a single row per CDR3 protein. Altogether roughly 150,000 distinct CDR3 sequences are present, around 34% being singletons, with the ten largest covering 25% to 35%. The record originates from a study of post-analysis software for immune sequencing data. Findings and caveats of the study: For normalized Chao1 diversity, multiple sclerosis patients scored significantly lower than controls did. Same-batch preparations were strongly co-clustered by F measure.

Sample: blood, taken after autologous hematopoietic stem cell transplantation. The TCR sequence derives from a girl aged 10 to 17 with multiple sclerosis.

The CDR3 here is CATSGRSNTGELFF. In DNA, the CDR3 is TGTGCCACCTCGGGACGCTCGAACACCGGGGAGCTGTTTTTT. This chain connects TRBV27 to TRBJ2-2; TRBD1 or TRBD2 may be the D gene (5 bases each). V lost 10 bases to trimming and J lost 0 bases, with 12 bases between them. The CDR3 contains 14 residues. From germline, CDR1 is MNHEY and CDR2 SMNVEV (reference sequence).